This TCR beta chain emerged from a study of shared clonotypes between healthy human individuals. Across the study: CD4 naive and memory got three plates each, CD8 naive two, CD8 memory one.

Study findings and constraints: A reduction in generation probabilities was seen for non-shared clonotypes relative to those shared by all four donors.

Execution of the assay was at deep level. The genomic DNA of each subset was split evenly across several immunoSEQ plates. The protocol was immunoSEQ multiplex PCR, while the TCRdb copy is restricted to in-frame clones and leaves out a portion. The table records fewer than 1.6 million clones, roughly 98.5% of them present only once. The CDR3 runs to 16 residues. Trimming removed 3 bases from V and 7 bases from J, with 19 bases in between. Germline-derived CDR1 and CDR2 are SGHRS and YFSETQ. In regard to this clone: The target antigen is unknown.

Sequenced sample: naive CD4+ T cells sorted from blood. Subset defined: CD45RA+ positively selected. This sequence was found in a man under 40 in good health. The gene calls are TRBV5-1 and TRBJ2-2, with D possibly matching TRBD2 (7 bases). This chain's CDR3 is CASSSEGGLNVGELFF. In DNA form, the CDR3 reads TGCGCCAGCAGCTCCGAGGGGGGGCTCAACGTCGGGGAGCTGTTTTTT.